The T cell receptor (beta chain) under discussion was sequenced for a study of blood T cell repertoires in COVID-19 (TCRdb year 2020). With respect to the entire study: Collaborator samples came from the United States, Italy and Spain and covered acute and convalescent phases of COVID-19. Subjects who had been exposed to COVID-19, were actively infected with it, or had recovered from it provided the deeply sampled blood TCRbeta repertoires that made up the dataset. Where HLA class I and class II types were available, the types were taken from metadata supplied by the sample provider, not from assay-based typing. Samples were obtained from the ongoing ImmuneRACE study (first 160 participants) and from about 1,300 subjects provided by 6 global collaborators. The prospective study material was composed of cDNA or gDNA derived from T cells, B-cell-depleted T cells, or PBMCs. The repertoires were released in a freely available public database meant as a resource for research on the immune response to SARS-CoV-2. The sample metadata nearly always contained a de-identified subject ID, COVID-19 status, age in years and sex.

TCRbeta CDR3 regions were amplified from genomic DNA by means of the immunoSEQ Assay, a bias-controlled multiplex PCR. The original pipeline was this. Within the assay, amplification of reference gene primers was used to estimate how many nucleated cells each sample contained. To quantify the absolute abundance of each unique TCRbeta CDR3 rearrangement, sequence reads were collapsed and filtered. Productive Simpson clonality was computed per sample as the square root of Simpson's diversity index over productive rearrangements. The table comes from immuneACCESS by way of TCRdb, which keeps in-frame sequences with V and J called. Part of the clones is missing from these tables; in studies checked, under half for an unresolved V gene and the rest for unknown reasons. V, J and clone size are taken as reported in that table, and D and trimming were inferred from the DNA itself. This sample lists approximately 35,000 clones; approximately 82% were detected once. Roughly 13% of the sample is taken by the ten largest.

With regard to this clone: Its recognized antigen is unknown. Base-call qualities are not available, and no considerably larger clone is one nucleotide away.

The collaborating institutions used their own protocols to collect whole blood in K2EDTA tubes. Collaborator samples were shipped for TCRbeta analysis as frozen whole blood, isolated PBMCs, or DNA extracted from either sample type. Including cysteine and phenylalanine, the CDR3 has 14 amino acids. Here the CDR3 DNA is all that survives: 42 bases in frame from base 1. Trimming takes 8 bases from V and 6 bases from J, and the germline ends sit 16 bases apart. CDR1 and CDR2, per the germline V gene (reference sequence), are WNHNN and SYGVQD. What the research found in general, with its limitations: The quantity of clinical and demographic metadata differed by source and by participant and was supplied without curation.

Sequenced sample: peripheral blood. The TCR was taken from a human donor in a cohort sampled during active COVID-19. The chain is assembled from TRBV10-1 and TRBJ2-2; the D gene is perhaps TRBD2, on 6 matching bases. CDR3 loop: CASQNGGMAGELFF. The nucleotides read TGCGCCAGCCAGAATGGGGGGATGGCCGGGGAGCTGTTTTTT.